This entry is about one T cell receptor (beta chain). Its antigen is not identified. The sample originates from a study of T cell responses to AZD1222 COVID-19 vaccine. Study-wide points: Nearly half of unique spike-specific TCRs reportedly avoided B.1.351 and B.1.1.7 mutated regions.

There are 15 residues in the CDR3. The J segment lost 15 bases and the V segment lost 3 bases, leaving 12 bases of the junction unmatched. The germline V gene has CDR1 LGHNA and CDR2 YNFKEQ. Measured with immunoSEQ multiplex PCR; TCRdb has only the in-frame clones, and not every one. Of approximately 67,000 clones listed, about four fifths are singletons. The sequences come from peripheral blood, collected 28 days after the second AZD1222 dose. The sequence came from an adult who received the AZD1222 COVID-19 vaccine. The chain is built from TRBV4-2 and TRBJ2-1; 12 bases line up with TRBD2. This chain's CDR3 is CASSQATSGGLGLFF. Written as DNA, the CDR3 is TGTGCCAGCAGCCAGGCGACTAGCGGGGGACTGGGGTTGTTCTTC.